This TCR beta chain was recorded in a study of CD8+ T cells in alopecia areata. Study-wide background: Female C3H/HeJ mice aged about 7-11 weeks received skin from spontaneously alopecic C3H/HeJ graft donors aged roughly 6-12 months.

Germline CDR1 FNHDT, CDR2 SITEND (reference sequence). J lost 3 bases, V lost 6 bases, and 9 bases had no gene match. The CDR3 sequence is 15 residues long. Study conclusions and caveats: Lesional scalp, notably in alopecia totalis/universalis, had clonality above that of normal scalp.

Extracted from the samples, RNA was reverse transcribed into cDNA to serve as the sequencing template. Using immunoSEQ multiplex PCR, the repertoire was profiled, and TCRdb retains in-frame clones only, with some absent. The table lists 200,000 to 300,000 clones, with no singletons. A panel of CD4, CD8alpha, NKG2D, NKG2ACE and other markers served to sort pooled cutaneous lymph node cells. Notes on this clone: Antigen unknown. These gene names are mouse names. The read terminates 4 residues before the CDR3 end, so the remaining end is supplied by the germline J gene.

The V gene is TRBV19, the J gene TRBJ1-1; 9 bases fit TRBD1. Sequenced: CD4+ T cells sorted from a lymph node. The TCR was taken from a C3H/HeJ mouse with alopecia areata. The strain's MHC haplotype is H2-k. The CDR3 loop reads CASTPGTGKDTEVFF. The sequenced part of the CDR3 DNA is TGTGCCAGCACCCCCGGGACAGGGAAGGACACA.